Listed below are T cell receptor beta chains from one sample, sequenced in a study of OX40 agonist ivuxolimab in advanced cancers. Here immunoSEQ multiplex PCR was the method, and the copy in TCRdb shows in-frame clones only, minus some. Among some 10,000 clones, 80% to 90% were seen once, and the ten largest hold about a tenth. The source was CD4+ or CD8+ T cells sorted from blood, collected in a trial of the OX40 agonist ivuxolimab. These TCRs come from an adult with an advanced solid tumor such as melanoma, head and neck, liver or kidney cancer. The CDR3 runs from the conserved cysteine through the conserved F or W. A D gene is named only where the DNA matches it firmly. Clone size, where shown, is once, few, many, or a class for clones that have expanded.

D gene,V gene,J gene,clone size,CDR3 protein,CDR3 DNA
NA,TRBV5-1,TRBJ1-5,NA,CASSPGQGNQPQHF,TGCGCCAGCAGCCCAGGGCAGGGTAATCAGCCCCAGCATTTT
NA,TRBV19,TRBJ2-5,medium-sized,CASSRHPDGRETQYF,TGTGCCAGTAGCCGGCACCCAGACGGTCGGGAGACCCAGTACTTC
NA,TRBV6-6,TRBJ1-2,NA,CASSYSIPGHYGYTF,TGTGCCAGCAGTTACTCGATTCCAGGGCACTATGGCTACACCTTC
NA,TRBV11-2,TRBJ2-3,few,CASRLAGGQEDTQYF,TGTGCCAGCAGACTCGCCGGAGGACAAGAAGATACGCAGTATTTT
NA,TRBV29-1,TRBJ1-2,few,CSVGEGTVGYTF,TGCAGCGTTGGCGAGGGGACCGTGGGCTACACCTTC
NA,TRBV19,TRBJ2-1,NA,CASSIGGTLYNEQFF,TGTGCCAGTAGTATAGGGGGGACCTTATACAATGAGCAGTTCTTC
NA,TRBV5-7,TRBJ2-1,NA,CASSWGNEQFF,TGTGCCAGCAGCTGGGGAAATGAGCAGTTCTTC
TRBD2,TRBV7-9,TRBJ2-5,NA,CASGAGGGETQYF,TGTGCCAGCGGCGCGGGGGGAGGAGAGACCCAGTACTTC
NA,TRBV4-1,TRBJ1-4,NA,CASSLGFPTNEKLFF,TGCGCCAGCAGCCTCGGGTTCCCAACTAATGAAAAACTGTTTTTT
NA,TRBV27,TRBJ2-1,NA,CASRYAAYSYNEQFF,TGTGCCAGCAGGTATGCAGCCTACTCCTACAATGAGCAGTTCTTC
NA,TRBV19,TRBJ2-7,NA,CASGVRPGPLDEQYF,TGTGCCAGTGGGGTACGTCCGGGCCCTCTAGACGAGCAGTACTTC
NA,TRBV16,TRBJ2-7,few,CASSQSNEQYF,TGTGCCAGCAGCCAATCCAACGAGCAGTACTTC
NA,TRBV19,TRBJ1-2,NA,CASSNDGGYTF,TGTGCCAGTAGTAATGATGGTGGCTACACCTTC
NA,TRBV11-3,TRBJ1-1,NA,CASSLRTDPNTEAFF,TGTGCCAGCAGCTTGCGGACAGACCCGAACACTGAAGCTTTCTTT
NA,TRBV27,TRBJ2-1,NA,CASRRDNEQFF,TGTGCCAGCAGACGGGACAATGAGCAGTTCTTC
NA,TRBV13,TRBJ1-1,NA,CASSWREGNGRFTEAFF,TGTGCCAGCAGCTGGCGCGAGGGAAACGGGCGGTTTACTGAAGCTTTCTTT
NA,TRBV29-1,TRBJ2-7,few,CSAGLGRGYEQYF,TGCAGCGCCGGCCTGGGCCGAGGGTACGAGCAGTACTTC
NA,TRBV2,TRBJ1-2,NA,CAREGGHYGYTF,TGTGCCAGGGAGGGGGGCCACTATGGCTACACCTTC
TRBD2,TRBV27,TRBJ2-7,NA,CASSFDGAGGRREQYF,TGTGCCAGCAGTTTTGACGGGGCGGGGGGGCGGCGGGAGCAGTACTTC
TRBD2,TRBV5-4,TRBJ2-7,NA,CASSYPPRLALYEQYF,TGTGCCAGCAGCTATCCCCCCCGACTAGCGCTCTACGAGCAGTACTTC
NA,TRBV5-4,TRBJ2-7,NA,CASSLRGVDRWEQYF,TGTGCCAGCAGCTTGCGCGGGGTGGACCGCTGGGAGCAGTACTTC
NA,TRBV25-1,TRBJ1-4,NA,CASRQRGMVRKTVF,TGTGCCAGTCGCCAGCGGGGGATGGTGAGAAAAACTGTTTTT